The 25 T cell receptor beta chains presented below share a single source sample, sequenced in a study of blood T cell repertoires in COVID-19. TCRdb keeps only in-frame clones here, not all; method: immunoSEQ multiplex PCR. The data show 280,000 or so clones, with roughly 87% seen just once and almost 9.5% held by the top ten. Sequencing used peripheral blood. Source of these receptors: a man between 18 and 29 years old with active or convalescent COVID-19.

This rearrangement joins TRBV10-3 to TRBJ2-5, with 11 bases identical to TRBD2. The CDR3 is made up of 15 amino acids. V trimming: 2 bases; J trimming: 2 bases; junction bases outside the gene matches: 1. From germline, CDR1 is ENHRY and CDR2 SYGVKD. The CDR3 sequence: CAISELAGGQETQYF. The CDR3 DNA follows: TGTGCCATCAGTGAGCTAGCGGGGGGTCAAGAGACCCAGTACTTC.

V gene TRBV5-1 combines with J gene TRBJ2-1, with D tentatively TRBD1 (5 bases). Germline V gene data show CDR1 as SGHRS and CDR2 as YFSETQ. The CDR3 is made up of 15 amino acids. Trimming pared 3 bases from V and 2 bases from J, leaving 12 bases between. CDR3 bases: TGCGCCAGCAGCTCGCGGACAAGAGCCTACAATGAGCAGTTCTTC. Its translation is CASSSRTRAYNEQFF.

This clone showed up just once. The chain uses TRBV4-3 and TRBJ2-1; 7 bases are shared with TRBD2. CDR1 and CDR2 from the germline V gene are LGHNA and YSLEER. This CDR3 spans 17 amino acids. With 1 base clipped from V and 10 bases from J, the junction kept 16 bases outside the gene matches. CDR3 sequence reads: CASSQASVGRSGLEQFF. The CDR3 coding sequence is TGCGCCAGCAGCCAAGCCTCAGTCGGGAGGTCGGGTTTAGAGCAGTTCTTC.

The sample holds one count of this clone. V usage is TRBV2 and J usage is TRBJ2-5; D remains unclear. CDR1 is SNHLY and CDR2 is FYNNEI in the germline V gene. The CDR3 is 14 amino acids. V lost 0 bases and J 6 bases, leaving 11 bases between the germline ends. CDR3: CASSEAVRVKTQYF. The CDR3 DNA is TGTGCCAGCAGTGAAGCGGTCCGAGTAAAGACCCAGTACTTC.

CDR3 in amino acids: CASSVYGGDSYEQYF. Written as DNA, the CDR3 is TGTGCCAGCAGCGTATACGGGGGGGACTCCTACGAGCAGTACTTC. The chain carries TRBV9 and TRBJ2-7, with 8 bases matching TRBD2. Germline CDR1 reads SGDLS; CDR2 reads YYNGEE. The CDR3 loop spans 15 amino acids. Trimming took 1 base from V and 0 from J; bases not matched to a gene: 3.

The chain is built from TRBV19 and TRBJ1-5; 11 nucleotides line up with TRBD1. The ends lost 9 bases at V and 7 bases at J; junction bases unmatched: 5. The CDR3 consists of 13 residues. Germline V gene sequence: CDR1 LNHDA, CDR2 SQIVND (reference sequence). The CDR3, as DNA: TGTGCCAGCAGGGACAGGGGGAGGCAGCCCCAGCATTTT. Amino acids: CASRDRGRQPQHF.

This CDR3 is CASSTRQGNTEAFF. DNA for the CDR3: TGTGCCAGCAGCACCCGACAGGGAAACACTGAAGCTTTCTTT. The V call is TRBV7-9, the J call TRBJ1-1, with TRBD1 matching 7 bases. Germline V lookup: CDR1 SEHNR, CDR2 FQNEAQ (reference sequence). V trimming: 5 bases; J trimming: 2 bases; junction bases outside the gene matches: 5. The CDR3 is 14 amino acids.

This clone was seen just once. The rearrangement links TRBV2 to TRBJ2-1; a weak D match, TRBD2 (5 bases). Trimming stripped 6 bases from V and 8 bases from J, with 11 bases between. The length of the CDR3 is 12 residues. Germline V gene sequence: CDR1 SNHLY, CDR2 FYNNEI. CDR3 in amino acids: CASRDSPHEQFF. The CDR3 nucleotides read TGTGCCAGCAGGGACTCTCCCCATGAGCAGTTCTTC.

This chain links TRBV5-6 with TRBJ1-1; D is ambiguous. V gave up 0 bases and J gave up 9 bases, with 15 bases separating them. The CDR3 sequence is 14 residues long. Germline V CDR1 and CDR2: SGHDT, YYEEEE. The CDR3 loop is CASSLVEGRSKAFF. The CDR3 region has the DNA TGTGCCAGCAGCTTGGTGGAGGGCAGGAGTAAAGCTTTCTTT.

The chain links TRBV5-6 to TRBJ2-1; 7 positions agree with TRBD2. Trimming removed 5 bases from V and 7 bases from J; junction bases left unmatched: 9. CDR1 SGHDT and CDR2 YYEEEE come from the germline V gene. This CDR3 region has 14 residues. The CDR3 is CASSRLSRGNEQFF. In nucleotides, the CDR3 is TGTGCCAGCAGTCGTCTCTCGCGGGGGAATGAGCAGTTCTTC.

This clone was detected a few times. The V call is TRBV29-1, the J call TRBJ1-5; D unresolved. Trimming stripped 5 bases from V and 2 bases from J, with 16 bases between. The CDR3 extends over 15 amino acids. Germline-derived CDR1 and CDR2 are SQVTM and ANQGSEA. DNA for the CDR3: TGCAGCGTTTCCGCGTGGCCTCGGGGCAATCAGCCCCAGCATTTT. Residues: CSVSAWPRGNQPQHF.

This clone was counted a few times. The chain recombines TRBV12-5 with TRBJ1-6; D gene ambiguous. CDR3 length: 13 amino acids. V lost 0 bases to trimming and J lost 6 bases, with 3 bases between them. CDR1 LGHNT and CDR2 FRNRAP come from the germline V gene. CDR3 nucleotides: TGTGCTAGTGGTTTGGTCGGTAATTCACCCCTCCACTTT. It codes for CASGLVGNSPLHF.

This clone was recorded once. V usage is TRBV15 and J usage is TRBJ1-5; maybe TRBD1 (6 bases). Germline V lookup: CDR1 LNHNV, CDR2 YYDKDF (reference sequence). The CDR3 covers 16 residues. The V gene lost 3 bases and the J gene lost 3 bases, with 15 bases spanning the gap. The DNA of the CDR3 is TGTGCCACCAGCAGGGGACGGACAGATTACAATCAGCCCCAGCATTTT. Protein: CATSRGRTDYNQPQHF.

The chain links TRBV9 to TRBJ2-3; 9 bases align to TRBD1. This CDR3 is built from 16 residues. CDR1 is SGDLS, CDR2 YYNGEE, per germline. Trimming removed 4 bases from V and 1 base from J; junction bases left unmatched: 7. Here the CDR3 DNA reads TGTGCCAGCAGCTCCGGGACAGGGTACGGCACAGATACGCAGTATTTT. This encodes CASSSGTGYGTDTQYF. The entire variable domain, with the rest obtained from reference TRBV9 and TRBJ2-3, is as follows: DSGVTQTPKHLITATGQRVTLRCSPRSGDLSVYWYQQSLDQGLQFLIQYYNGEERAKGNILERFSAQQFPDLHSELNLSSLELGDSALYFCASSSGTGYGTDTQYFGPGTRLTVL.

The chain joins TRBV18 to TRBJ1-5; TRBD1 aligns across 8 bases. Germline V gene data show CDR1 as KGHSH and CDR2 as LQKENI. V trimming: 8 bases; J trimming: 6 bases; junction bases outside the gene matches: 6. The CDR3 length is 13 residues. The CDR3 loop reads CASNLDRAQPQHF. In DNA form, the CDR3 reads TGTGCCAGCAACCTGGACAGGGCTCAGCCCCAGCATTTT.

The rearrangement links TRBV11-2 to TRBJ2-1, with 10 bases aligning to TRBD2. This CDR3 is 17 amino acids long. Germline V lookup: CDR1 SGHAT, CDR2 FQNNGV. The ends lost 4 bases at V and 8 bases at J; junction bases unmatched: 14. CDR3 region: CASSWRGSGGATDEQFF. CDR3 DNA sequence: TGTGCCAGCAGCTGGAGGGGCAGCGGGGGGGCAACGGATGAGCAGTTCTTC.

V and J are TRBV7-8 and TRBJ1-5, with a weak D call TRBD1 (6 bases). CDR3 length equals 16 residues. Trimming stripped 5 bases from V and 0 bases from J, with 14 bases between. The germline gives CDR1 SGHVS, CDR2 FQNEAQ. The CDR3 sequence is CASSRLRQDSNQPQHF. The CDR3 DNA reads TGTGCCAGCAGCCGCCTCCGACAGGATAGCAATCAGCCCCAGCATTTT.

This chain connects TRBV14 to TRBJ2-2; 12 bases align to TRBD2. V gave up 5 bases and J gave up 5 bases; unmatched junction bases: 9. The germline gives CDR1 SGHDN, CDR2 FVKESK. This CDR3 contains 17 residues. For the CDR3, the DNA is TGTGCCAGCAGCTCGGGACTAGCGGGCGGAACAACCGGGGAGCTGTTTTTT. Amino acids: CASSSGLAGGTTGELFF.

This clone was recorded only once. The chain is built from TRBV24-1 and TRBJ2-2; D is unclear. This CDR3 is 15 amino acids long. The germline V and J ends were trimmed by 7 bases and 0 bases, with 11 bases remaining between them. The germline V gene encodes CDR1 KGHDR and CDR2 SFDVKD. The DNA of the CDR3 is TGTGCCACCAGCCCTTCTAACTCGAACACCGGGGAGCTGTTTTTT. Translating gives CATSPSNSNTGELFF.

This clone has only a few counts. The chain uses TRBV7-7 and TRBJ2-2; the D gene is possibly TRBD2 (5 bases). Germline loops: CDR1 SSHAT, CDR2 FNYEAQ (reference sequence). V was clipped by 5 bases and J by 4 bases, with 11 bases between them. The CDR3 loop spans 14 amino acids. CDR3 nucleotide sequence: TGTGCCAGCAGCCGGCAGGAGGCCACCGGGGAGCTGTTTTTT. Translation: CASSRQEATGELFF.

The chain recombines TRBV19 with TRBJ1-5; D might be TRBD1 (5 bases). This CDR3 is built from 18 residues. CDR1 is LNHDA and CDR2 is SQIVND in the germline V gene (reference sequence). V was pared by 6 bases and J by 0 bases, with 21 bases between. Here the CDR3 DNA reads TGTGCCAGTAGAAAGGGGCCAGGTACCACCTATAGCAATCAGCCCCAGCATTTT. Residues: CASRKGPGTTYSNQPQHF.

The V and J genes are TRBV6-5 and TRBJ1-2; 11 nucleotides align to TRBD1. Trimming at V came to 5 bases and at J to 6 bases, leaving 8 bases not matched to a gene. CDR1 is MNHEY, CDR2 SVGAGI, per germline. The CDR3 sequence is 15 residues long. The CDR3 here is CASSPPGQGEDGYTF. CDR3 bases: TGTGCCAGCAGTCCTCCGGGACAGGGGGAAGATGGCTACACCTTC.

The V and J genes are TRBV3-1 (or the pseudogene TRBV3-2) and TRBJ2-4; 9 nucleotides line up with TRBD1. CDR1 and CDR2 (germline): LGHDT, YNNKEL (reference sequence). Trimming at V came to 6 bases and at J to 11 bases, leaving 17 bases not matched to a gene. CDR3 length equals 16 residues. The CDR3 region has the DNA TGTGCCAGCAGAACTAGTCTTGCTGGGACAGGGTCTGTTCAGTACTTC. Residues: CASRTSLAGTGSVQYF.

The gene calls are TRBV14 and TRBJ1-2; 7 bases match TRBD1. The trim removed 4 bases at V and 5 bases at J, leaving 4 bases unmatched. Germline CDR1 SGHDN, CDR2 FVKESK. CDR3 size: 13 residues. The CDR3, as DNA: TGTGCCAGCAGCCGCCCGGGACAGTATGGCTACACCTTC. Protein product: CASSRPGQYGYTF.

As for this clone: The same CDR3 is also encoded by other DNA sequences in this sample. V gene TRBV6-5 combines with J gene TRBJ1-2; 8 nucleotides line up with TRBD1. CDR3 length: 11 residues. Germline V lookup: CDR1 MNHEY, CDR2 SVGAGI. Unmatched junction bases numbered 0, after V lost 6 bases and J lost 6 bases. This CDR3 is CASRTGDGYTF. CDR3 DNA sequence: TGTGCCAGCAGGACAGGGGATGGCTACACCTTC.